The following is a T cell receptor (beta chain) sequence with its context. This clone was seen a few times. The specificity of this receptor is unknown. Base-call qualities are not available, and no considerably larger clone is one nucleotide away. The data stem from a study of shared clonotypes between healthy human individuals (dated by TCRdb to the early 2020s). Describing the broader study: The cohort included three men and a couple of women between 18 and 49 years of age. For each donor, three plates each were used for CD4 naive and CD4 memory, two plates were used for CD8 naive, and one plate was used for CD8 memory. Blood TCR repertoires of about 5 healthy adults were deeply sequenced to estimate repertoire size and the extent of clonotype sharing between individuals. To increase sequencing depth and limit assay-specific biases, TCR repertoire library preparation and sequencing were carried out by different laboratories using diverse techniques. Per donor, leukapheresis produced somewhere between about 0.94 and 9 billion PBMCs.

TCR CDR3 regions were amplified from genomic DNA by multiplex PCR using the deep immunoSEQ assay. Extracted genomic DNA from each cell subset was distributed evenly across all wells of several immunoSEQ 96-well plates, and each plate was treated as a replicate. For sorted subsets, around 200 ng genomic DNA, equal to 30,000 or so T cell genomes, was loaded into each replicate PCR. The purified libraries were quantified using a Qubit 3.0 fluorometer, sized with a Bioanalyzer 2100, and then quantified again using the KAPA Library Quantification kit. Every immunoSEQ 96-well plate was sequenced on a dedicated single-read 150-cycle Illumina NextSeq 550 flow cell. Turning to the authors' computational methods: Because only junctional sequences without quality scores were contained in the immunoSEQ output, filtering matching that applied to full-length reads could not be performed. To assign V/J genes and CDR3, sequences were annotated using PyIR, a Python wrapper for IgBLAST v1.9, with IMGT germline references. Reads were filtered out if the reads had weak V/J assignments (E-value above 1e-6), no CDR3, stop codons, out-of-frame junctions, or ambiguous translated residues. V3J clonotypes were defined as sequences sharing the same inferred V gene, J gene, and CDR3 amino acid sequence. Percentage overlap between repertoires was calculated by dividing the number of shared unique clonotypes by the size of the smaller repertoire. Three approaches were used to assess repertoire richness: RTK rarefaction, the Chao1 estimator, and Recon v2.1 estimates of unobserved clonotypes. Generation probabilities for all TCRbeta clonotypes obtained by the gDNA method from a few donors were computed using OLGA. The source is immuneACCESS, and TCRdb retained only in-frame sequences with V and J called. Part of the clones is not carried over; for the studies checked, unresolved V genes explain less than half of this, and the remainder is unexplained. V, J and clone size derive from that table, while D and trimming were established from the DNA sequence. In this sample the table shows approximately 98,000 clones, more than 65% of which occur a single time. The ten largest clones take up over 20% of the sample.

CDR1 and CDR2 (SEHNR, FQNEAQ) derive from the germline V gene (reference sequence). V is pared back by 11 bases and J by 6 bases, with 17 bases lying between the germline termini. The CDR3 runs 13 residues from the cysteine to the phenylalanine. Just CDR3 DNA is preserved here, 39 bases in frame from base 1. Study-wide conclusions, independent of this receptor: Pairwise subsampling indicated that sequencing depth was expected to affect the degree of clonotype sharing among donors. Only blood was sampled, and tissue TCR repertoires likely differ from those in blood. Estimated clonotype richness was generally larger for naive than for memory subsets. The genetic and exposure-history diversity represented was limited by the small number of donors. Across a few donors, roughly 5.4% of naive CD4, roughly 3.3% of naive CD8, about 2.3% of memory CD4, and 0.4% of memory CD8 clonotypes were shared. Rarefaction of sorted-subset datasets indicated incomplete sequencing despite the large sequencing depth. Higher generation probabilities were observed for clonotypes shared by all four sorted-subset donors than for non-shared clonotypes.

Donors were healthy HIV-negative adults with no recently reported acute infections or vaccinations. Every donor was a Caucasian adult residing in Nashville, Tennessee, USA. CD8 memory samples were composed of magnetically selected CD45RO+ cells combined with CCR7-negative CD45RA+ effector memory (TemRA) cells. Blood was obtained by leukapheresis, after which PBMCs were separated by Ficoll-Histopaque density gradient centrifugation and cryopreserved in liquid nitrogen vapor phase. Purity and quantity of every magnetically sorted T cell population were checked by analytical flow cytometry. From each sorted fraction, genomic DNA was isolated and quantified by UV absorbance on a Nanodrop 2000c.

The TCR originated in a woman aged 25 to 39 in good health. Sequencing input: memory CD8+ T cells sorted from blood. In light of the paper, this sample's cell subset or site label describes: CD45RO+ cells pooled with CCR7-negative TemRA cells. The rearrangement joined TRBV7-9 to TRBJ2-1; no D gene call is confident. The CDR3 is CAVNVDTINEQFF. The sequenced DNA: TGTGCCGTGAATGTAGACACCATCAATGAGCAGTTCTTC.